This TCR beta chain was recovered during a study of shared clonotypes between healthy human individuals. In the study overall: CD4 naive and memory got three plates each, CD8 naive two, CD8 memory one.

The DNA input per sorted-subset replicate PCR was about 220 ng, corresponding to around 30,000 T cell genomes. Here immunoSEQ multiplex PCR was the method, and the copy in TCRdb shows in-frame clones only, minus some. Of around 2.1 million clones in the sample, roughly 91% were seen once. Germline CDR1 is SEHNR and CDR2 is FQNEAQ (reference sequence). V was trimmed by 2 bases and J by 5 bases, leaving 9 bases between them. The length of the CDR3 is 13 residues. A remark on this clone: Its antigen is still unknown.

Study-level points and caveats: Larger estimated richness was generally recorded for naive subsets relative to memory subsets.

CD45RO-negative, CCR7-positively selected cells formed the naive CD8 fraction, excluding terminally differentiated effector memory CD45RA+ cells. The study drew all its donors from Caucasian adults living in Nashville, Tennessee. The chain couples TRBV7-9 to TRBJ2-5, with D uncertain. The specimen sequenced was naive CD8+ T cells from PBMCs. This clonotype was obtained from a man between 18 and 35 years old in good health. Some clones in this sample may be carry-over from other donors' samples. The CDR3 nucleotides are TGTGCCAGCAGCTTACGGGTAGAGGAGACCCAGTACTTC. Its translation: CASSLRVEETQYF. Full variable domain (rest looked up from reference TRBV7-9 and TRBJ2-5): DTGVSQNPRHKITKRGQNVTFRCDPISEHNRLYWYRQTLGQGPEFLTYFQNEAQLEKSRLLSDRFSAERPKGSFSTLEIQRTEQGDSAMYLCASSLRVEETQYFGPGTRLLVL.